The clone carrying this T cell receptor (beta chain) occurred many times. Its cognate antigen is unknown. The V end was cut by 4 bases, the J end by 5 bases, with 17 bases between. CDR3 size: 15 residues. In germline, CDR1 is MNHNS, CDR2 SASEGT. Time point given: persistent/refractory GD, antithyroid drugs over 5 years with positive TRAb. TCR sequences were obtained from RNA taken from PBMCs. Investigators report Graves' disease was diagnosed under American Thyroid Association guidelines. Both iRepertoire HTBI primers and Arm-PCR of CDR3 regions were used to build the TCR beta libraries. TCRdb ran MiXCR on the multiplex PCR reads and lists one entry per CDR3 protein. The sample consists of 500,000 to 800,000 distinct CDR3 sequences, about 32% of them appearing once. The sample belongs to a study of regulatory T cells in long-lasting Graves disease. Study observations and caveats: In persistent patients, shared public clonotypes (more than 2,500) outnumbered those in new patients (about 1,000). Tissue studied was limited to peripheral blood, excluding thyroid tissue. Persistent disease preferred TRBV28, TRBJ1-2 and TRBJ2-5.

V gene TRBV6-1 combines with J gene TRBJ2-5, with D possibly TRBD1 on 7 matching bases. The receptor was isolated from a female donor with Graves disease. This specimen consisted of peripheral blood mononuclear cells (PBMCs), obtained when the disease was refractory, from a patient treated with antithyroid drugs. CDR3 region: CASSGGLKDRETQYF. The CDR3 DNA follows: TGTGCCAGCAGTGGGGGACTCAAGGACAGGGAGACCCAGTACTTC.